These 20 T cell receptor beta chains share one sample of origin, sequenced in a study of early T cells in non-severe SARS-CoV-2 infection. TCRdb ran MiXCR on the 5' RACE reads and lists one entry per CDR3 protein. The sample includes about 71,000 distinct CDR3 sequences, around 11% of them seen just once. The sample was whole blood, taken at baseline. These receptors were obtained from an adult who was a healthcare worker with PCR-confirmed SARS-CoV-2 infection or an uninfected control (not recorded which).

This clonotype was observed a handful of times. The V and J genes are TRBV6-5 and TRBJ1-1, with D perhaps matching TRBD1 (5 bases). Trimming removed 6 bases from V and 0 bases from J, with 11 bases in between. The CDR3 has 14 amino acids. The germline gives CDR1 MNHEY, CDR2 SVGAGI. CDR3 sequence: CASRAGRLNTEAFF. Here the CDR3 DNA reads TGTGCCAGCAGGGCGGGACGGTTGAACACTGAAGCTTTCTTT.

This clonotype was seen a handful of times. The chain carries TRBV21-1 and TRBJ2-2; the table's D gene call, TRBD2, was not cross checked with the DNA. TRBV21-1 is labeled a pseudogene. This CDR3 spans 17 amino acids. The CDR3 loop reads CASSKIVAGLDTGELFF. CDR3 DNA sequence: TGTGCCAGCAGCAAAATCGTTGCGGGACTCGACACCGGGGAGCTGTTTTTT.

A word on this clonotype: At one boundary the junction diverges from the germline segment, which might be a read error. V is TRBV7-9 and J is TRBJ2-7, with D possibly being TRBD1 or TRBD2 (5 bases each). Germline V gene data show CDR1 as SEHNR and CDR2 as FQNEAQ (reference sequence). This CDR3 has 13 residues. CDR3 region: CATSPQWGNEQYF. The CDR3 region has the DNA TGTGCCACCAGCCCGCAATGGGGGAACGAGCAGTACTTC.

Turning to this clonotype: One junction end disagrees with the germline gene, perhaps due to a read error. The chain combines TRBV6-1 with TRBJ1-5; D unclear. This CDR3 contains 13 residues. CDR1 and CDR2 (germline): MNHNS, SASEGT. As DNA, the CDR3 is TGTGCCGGCAGTCTTGAGGGCAATCAGCCCCAGCATTTT. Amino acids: CAGSLEGNQPQHF.

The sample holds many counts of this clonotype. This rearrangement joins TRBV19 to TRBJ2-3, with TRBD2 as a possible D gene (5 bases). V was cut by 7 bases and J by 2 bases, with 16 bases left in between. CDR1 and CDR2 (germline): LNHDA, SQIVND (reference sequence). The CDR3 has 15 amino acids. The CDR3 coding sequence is TGTGCCAGTACCATCAGAGGGCATCTCACAGATACGCAGTATTTT. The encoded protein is CASTIRGHLTDTQYF.

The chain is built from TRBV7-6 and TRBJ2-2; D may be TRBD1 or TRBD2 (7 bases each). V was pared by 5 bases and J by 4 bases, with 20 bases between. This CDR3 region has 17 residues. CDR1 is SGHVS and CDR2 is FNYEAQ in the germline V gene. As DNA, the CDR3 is TGTGCCAGCAGCCCTCAGGGGGGGCCAATGAGCACCGGGGAGCTGTTTTTT. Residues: CASSPQGGPMSTGELFF.

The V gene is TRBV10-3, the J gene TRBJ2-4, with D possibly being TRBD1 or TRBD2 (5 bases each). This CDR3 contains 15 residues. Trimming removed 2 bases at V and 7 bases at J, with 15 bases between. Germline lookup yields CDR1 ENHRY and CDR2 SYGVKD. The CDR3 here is CAISEPFIWGNIQYF. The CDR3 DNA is TGTGCCATCAGTGAGCCTTTTATCTGGGGGAACATTCAGTACTTC.

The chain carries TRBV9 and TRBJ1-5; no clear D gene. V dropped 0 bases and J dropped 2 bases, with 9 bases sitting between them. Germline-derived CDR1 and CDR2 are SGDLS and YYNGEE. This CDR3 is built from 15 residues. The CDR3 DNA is TGTGCCAGCAGCGTAGGAGCTTCGGGCAATCAGCCCCAGCATTTT. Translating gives CASSVGASGNQPQHF.

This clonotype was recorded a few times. This CDR3 is CSARDFGGAQPQHF. In DNA, the CDR3 is TGCAGTGCTAGAGATTTTGGGGGGGCCCAGCCCCAGCATTTT. The rearrangement uses TRBV20-1 and TRBJ1-5, with D perhaps TRBD1 (6 bases). CDR1 and CDR2 (germline): DFQATT, SNEGSKA (reference sequence). The CDR3 is made up of 14 amino acids. Trimming shortened V by 0 bases and J by 7 bases, and 13 bases separated the two germline ends.

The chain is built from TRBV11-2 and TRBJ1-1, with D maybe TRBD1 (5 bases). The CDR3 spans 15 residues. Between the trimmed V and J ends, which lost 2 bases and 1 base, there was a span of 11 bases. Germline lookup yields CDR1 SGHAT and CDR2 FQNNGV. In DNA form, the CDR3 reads TGTGCCAGCAGCTTATTTGGGGCTGAGAACACTGAAGCTTTCTTT. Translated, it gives CASSLFGAENTEAFF. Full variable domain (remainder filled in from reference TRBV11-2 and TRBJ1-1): EAGVAQSPRYKIIEKRQSVAFWCNPISGHATLYWYQQILGQGPKLLIQFQNNGVVDDSQLPKDRFSAERLKGVDSTLKIQPAKLEDSAVYLCASSLFGAENTEAFFGQGTRLTVV.

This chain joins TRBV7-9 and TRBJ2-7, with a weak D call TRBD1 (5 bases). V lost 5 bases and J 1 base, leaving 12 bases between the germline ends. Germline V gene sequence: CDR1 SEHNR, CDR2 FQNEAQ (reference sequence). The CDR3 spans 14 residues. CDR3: CASSPGMSSYEQYF. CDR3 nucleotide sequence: TGTGCCAGCAGCCCAGGGATGAGTTCCTACGAGCAGTACTTC.

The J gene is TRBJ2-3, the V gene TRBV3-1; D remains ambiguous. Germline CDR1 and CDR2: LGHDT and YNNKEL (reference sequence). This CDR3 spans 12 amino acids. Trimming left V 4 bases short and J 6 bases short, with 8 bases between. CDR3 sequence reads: CASSPSRDTQYF. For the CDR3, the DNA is TGTGCCAGCAGCCCAAGTAGGGATACGCAGTATTTT.

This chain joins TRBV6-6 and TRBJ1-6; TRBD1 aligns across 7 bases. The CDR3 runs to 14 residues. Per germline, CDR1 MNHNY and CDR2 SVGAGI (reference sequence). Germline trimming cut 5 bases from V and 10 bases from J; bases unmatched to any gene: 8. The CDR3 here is CASSTGQETSPLHF. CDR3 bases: TGTGCCAGCAGTACAGGACAGGAGACCTCACCCCTCCACTTT.

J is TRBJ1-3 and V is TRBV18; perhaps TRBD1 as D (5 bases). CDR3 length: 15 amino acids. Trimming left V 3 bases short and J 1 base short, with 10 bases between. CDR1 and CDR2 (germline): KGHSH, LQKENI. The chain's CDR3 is CASSPRRGSGNTIYF. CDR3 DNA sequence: TGTGCCAGCTCACCTCGTCGGGGGTCTGGAAACACCATATATTTT.

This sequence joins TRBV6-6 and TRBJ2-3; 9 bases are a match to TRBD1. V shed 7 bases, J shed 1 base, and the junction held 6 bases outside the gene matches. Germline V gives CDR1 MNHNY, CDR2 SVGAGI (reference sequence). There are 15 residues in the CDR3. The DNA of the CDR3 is TGTGCCAGCACCGACAGGGGGGGAGGCACAGATACGCAGTATTTT. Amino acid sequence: CASTDRGGGTDTQYF.

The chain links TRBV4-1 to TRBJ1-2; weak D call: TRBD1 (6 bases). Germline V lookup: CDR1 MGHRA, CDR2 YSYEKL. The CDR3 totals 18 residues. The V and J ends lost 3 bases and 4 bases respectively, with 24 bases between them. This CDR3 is CASSHSSGAPEGSYGYTF. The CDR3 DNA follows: TGCGCCAGCAGCCATAGTTCGGGGGCGCCGGAAGGCTCCTATGGCTACACCTTC.

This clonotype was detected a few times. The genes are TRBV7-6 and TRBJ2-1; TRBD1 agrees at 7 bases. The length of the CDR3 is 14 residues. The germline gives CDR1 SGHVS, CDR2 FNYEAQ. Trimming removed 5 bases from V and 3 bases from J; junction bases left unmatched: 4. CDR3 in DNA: TGTGCCAGCAGCCCCAGGACAGGCTACAATGAGCAGTTCTTC. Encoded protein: CASSPRTGYNEQFF.

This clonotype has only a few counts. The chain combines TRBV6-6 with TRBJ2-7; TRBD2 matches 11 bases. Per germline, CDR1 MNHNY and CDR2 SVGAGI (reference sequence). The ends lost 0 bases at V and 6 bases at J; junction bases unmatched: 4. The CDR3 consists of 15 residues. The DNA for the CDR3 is TGTGCCAGCAGTTACTCAGCTAGCGGGGGGTCCGAGCAGTACTTC. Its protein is CASSYSASGGSEQYF.

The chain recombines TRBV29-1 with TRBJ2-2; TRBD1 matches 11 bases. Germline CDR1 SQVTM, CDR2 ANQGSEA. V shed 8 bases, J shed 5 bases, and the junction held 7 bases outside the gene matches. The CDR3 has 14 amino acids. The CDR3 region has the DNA TGCAGCACCTCCGGGACAGGGGGGACCGGGGAGCTGTTTTTT. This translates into CSTSGTGGTGELFF.

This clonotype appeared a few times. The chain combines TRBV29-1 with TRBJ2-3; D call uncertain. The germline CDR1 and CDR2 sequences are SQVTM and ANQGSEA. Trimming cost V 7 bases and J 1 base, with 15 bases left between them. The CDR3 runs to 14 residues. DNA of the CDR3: TGCAGCGCCCGGACCGCCGTGGGCACAGATACGCAGTATTTT. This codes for CSARTAVGTDTQYF.